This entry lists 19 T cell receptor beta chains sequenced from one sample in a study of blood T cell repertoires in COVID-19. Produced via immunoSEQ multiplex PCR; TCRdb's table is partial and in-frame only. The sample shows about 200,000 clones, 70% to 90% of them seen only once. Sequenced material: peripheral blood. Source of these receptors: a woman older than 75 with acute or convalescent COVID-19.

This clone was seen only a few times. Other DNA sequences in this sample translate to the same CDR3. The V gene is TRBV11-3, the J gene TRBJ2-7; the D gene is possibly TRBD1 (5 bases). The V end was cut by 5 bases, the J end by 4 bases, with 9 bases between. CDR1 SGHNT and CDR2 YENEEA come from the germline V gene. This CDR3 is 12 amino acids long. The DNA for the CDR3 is TGTGCCAGCAGCCCGCCAGGGTACGAGCAGTACTTC. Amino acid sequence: CASSPPGYEQYF.

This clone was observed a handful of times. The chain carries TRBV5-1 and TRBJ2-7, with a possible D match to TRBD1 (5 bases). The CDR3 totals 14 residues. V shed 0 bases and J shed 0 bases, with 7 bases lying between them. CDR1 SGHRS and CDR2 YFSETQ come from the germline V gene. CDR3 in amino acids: CASSLGGSSYEQYF. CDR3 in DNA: TGCGCCAGCAGCTTGGGGGGCAGCTCCTACGAGCAGTACTTC.

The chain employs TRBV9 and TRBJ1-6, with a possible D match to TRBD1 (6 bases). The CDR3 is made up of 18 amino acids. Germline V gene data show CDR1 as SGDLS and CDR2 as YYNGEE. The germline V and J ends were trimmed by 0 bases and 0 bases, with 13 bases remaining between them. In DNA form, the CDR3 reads TGTGCCAGCAGCGTAGACCCAGGGGAAAGCTCCTATAATTCACCCCTCCACTTT. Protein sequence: CASSVDPGESSYNSPLHF.

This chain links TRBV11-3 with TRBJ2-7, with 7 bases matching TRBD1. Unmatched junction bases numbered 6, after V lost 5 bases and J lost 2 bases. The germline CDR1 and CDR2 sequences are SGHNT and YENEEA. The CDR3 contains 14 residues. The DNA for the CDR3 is TGTGCCAGCAGCCCGGGACAGATCACCTACGAGCAGTACTTC. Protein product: CASSPGQITYEQYF.

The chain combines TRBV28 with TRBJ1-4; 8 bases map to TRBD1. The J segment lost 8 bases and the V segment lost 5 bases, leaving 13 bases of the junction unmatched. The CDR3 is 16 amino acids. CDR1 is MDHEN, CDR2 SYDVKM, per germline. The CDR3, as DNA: TGTGCCAGCAGTGCAACGTTACCCCGACAGGGGGAAAAACTGTTTTTT. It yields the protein CASSATLPRQGEKLFF.

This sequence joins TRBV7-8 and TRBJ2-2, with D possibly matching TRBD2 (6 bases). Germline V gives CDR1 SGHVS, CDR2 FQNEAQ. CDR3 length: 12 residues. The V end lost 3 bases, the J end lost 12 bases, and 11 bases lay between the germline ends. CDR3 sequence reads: CASSFRLDKLFF. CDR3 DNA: TGTGCCAGCAGCTTCAGACTAGATAAGCTGTTTTTT.

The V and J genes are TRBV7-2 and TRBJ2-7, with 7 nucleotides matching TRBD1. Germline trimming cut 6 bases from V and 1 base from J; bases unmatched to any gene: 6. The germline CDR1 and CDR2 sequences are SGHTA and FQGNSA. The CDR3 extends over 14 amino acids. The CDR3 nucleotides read TGTGCCAGCAGGCTTAGGGGACAGTCCTACGAGCAGTACTTC. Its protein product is CASRLRGQSYEQYF.

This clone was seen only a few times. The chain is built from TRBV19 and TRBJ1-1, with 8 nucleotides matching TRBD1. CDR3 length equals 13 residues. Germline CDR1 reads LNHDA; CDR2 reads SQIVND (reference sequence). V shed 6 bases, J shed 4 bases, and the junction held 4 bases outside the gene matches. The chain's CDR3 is CASRDRVGTEAFF. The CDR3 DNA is TGTGCCAGTAGGGACAGGGTCGGCACTGAAGCTTTCTTT.

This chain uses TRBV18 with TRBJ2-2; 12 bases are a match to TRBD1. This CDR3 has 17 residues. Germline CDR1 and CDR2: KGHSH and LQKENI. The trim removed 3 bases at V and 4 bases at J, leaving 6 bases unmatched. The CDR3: CASSPTGTGGSTGELFF. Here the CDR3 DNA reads TGTGCCAGCTCACCGACCGGGACAGGGGGCTCCACCGGGGAGCTGTTTTTT.

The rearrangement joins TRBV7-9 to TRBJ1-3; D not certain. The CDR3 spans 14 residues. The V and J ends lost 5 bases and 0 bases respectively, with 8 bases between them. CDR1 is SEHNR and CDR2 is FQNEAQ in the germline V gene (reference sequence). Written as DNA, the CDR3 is TGTGCCAGCAGCCGAGCTATCTCTGGAAACACCATATATTTT. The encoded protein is CASSRAISGNTIYF.

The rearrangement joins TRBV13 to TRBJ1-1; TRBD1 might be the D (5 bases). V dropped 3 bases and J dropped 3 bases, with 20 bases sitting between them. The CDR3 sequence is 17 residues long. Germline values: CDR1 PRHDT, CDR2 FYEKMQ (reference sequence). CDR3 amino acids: CASSLRGGIGQDTEAFF. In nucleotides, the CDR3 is TGTGCCAGCAGCTTGAGGGGCGGGATCGGTCAGGACACTGAAGCTTTCTTT.

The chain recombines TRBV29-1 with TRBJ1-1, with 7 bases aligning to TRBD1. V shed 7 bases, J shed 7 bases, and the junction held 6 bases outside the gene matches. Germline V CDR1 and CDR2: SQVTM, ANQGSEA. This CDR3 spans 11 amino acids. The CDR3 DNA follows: TGCAGCGCAGGGACAGACTTTGAAGCTTTCTTT. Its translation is CSAGTDFEAFF. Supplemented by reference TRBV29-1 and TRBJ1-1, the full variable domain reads SAVISQKPSRDICQRGTSLTIQCQVDSQVTMMFWYRQQPGQSLTLIATANQGSEATYESGFVIDKFPISRPNLTFSTLTVSNMSPEDSSIYLCSAGTDFEAFFGQGTRLTVV.

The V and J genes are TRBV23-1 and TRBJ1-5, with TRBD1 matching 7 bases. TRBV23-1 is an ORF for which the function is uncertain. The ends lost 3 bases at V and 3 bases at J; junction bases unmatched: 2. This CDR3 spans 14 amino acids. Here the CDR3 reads CASSQGQSNQPQHF. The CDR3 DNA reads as TGCGCCAGCAGTCAGGGACAGTCCAATCAGCCCCAGCATTTT.

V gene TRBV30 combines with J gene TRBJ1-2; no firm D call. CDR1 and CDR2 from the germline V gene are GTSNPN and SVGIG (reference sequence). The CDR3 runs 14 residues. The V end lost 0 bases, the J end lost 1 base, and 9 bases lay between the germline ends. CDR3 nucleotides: TGTGCCTGGAGTGTAAGGCAGGTTAACTATGGCTACACCTTC. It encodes CAWSVRQVNYGYTF.

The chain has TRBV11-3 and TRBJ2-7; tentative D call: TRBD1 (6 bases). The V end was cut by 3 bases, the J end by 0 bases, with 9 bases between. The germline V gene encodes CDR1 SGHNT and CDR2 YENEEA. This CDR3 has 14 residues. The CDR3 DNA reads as TGTGCCAGCAGCTTGTGGGACAACTCCTACGAGCAGTACTTC. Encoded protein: CASSLWDNSYEQYF.

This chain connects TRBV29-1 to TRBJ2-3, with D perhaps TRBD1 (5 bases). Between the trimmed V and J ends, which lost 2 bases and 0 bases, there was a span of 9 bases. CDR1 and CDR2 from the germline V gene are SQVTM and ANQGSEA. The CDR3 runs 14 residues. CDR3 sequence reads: CSVELRVSTDTQYF. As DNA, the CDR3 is TGCAGCGTTGAACTCAGGGTGAGCACAGATACGCAGTATTTT.

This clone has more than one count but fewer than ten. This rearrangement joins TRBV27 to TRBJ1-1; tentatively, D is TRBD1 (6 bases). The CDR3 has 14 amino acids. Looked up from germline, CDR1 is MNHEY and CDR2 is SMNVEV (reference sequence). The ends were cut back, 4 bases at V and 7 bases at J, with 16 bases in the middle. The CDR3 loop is CASSSFRGLDEAFF. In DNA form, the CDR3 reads TGTGCCAGCAGTTCCTTCAGGGGCCTTGATGAAGCTTTCTTT.

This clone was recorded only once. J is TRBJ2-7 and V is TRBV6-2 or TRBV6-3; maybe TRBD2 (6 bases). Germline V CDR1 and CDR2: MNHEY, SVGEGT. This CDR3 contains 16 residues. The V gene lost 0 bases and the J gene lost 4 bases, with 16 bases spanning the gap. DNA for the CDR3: TGTGCCAGCAGTTACTCGGGTAGCAACGGGGGTTACGAGCAGTACTTC. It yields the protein CASSYSGSNGGYEQYF.

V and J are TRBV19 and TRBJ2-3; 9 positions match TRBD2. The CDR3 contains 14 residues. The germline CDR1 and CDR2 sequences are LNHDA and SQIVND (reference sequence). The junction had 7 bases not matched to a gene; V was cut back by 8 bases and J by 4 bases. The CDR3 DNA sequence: TGTGCCAGTTGCGTGCGGGGGGGGTCAGATACGCAGTATTTT. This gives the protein CASCVRGGSDTQYF.